This TCR beta chain originates from a study of CD8 T cells in ankylosing spondylitis. This clonotype was detected ten times or more. Using its own MiXCR run on the 5' RACE reads, TCRdb lists one record per CDR3 protein. Of fewer than 250,000 distinct CDR3 sequences detected, 10% to 13% appear once; the ten largest clones hold roughly 2.5%. The CDR3 is 14 amino acids. Germline V CDR1 and CDR2: MNHEY, SVGEGT. V lost 6 bases to trimming and J lost 5 bases; unmatched junction nucleotides: 6. This chain uses TRBV6-2 or TRBV6-3 with TRBJ2-5; TRBD2 matches 10 bases. The sequenced sample was blood, either unsorted or a sorted T cell fraction (not recorded which). This receptor was identified in a male donor with ankylosing spondylitis or in good health (not recorded which). The CDR3 region has the DNA TGTGCCAGCAGCCCCCTAGCGGGAGCGGAGACCCAGTACTTC. Protein: CASSPLAGAETQYF.